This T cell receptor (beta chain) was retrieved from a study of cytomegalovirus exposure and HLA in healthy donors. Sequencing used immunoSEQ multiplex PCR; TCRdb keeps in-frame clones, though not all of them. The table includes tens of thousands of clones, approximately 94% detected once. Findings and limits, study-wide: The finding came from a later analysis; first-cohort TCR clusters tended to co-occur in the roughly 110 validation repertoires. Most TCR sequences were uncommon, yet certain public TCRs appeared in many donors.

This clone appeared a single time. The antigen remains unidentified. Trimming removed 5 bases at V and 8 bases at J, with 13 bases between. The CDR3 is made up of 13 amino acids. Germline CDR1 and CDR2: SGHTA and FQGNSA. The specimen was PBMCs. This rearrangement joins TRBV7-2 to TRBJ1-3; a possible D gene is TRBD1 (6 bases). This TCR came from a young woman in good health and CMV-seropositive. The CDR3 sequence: CASSVQGGDTIYF. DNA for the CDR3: TGTGCCAGCAGCGTTCAAGGGGGAGACACCATATATTTT.